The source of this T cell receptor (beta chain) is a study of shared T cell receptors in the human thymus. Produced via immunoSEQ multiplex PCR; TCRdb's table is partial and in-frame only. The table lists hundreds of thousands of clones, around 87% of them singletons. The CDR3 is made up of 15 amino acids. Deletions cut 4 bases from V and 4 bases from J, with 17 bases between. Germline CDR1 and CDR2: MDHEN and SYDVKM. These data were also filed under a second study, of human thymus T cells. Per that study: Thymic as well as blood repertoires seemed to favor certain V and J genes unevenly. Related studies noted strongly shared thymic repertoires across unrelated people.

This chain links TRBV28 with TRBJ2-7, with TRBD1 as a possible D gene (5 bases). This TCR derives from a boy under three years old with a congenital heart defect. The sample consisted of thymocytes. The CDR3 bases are TGTGCCAGCAGTTCCCCAACGCAGGGTCTTTACGAGCAGTACTTC. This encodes CASSSPTQGLYEQYF.